Sequencing of this T cell receptor beta chain was carried out in a study of early T cells in non-severe SARS-CoV-2 infection (dated by TCRdb to the early 2020s). With respect to the entire study: Bulk RNA from unsorted whole blood was used for TCR sequencing, so alpha and beta chains could not be paired. Beyond this particular receptor, the publication reports: Matching against VDJdb was skewed toward anti-spike CD8 responses, likely underestimated virus-specific expansions, and missed private and CD4 specificities.

The germline V gene specifies SGDLS as CDR1 and YYNGEE as CDR2. Between the V and J ends, shortened by 3 bases and 2 bases respectively, the junction contains 13 bases. Reading from cysteine to phenylalanine, the CDR3 counts 15 amino acids. Only CDR3 DNA is held: 45 bases, read in frame from base 1. The library was generated by 5' RACE. TCRdb shows the sequencer as NextSeq 500. To correct for sequencing error and PCR bias, the TCR library protocol tagged individual cDNA molecules with unique molecular identifiers. Sequencing covered both TCR alpha and beta chains, and within each sample the abundances of alpha and beta sequences were tightly co-correlated. The source study handled its data this way. Decombinator V4 was used to perform V gene, J gene and CDR3 annotation of TCR sequences. Expanded TCRs were defined as changing significantly between any two time points under a Poisson model with p below 0.0001. TCR abundances were normalised to the total number of TCRs sequenced per sample and were expressed as counts per million. TRAV1-2 paired with TRAJ12, TRAJ20 or TRAJ33 defined MAIT TCRs, while TRAV10 paired with TRAJ18 defined iNKT TCRs. VDJdb, accessed 1 November 2021, was searched for CMV, EBV and SARS-CoV-2 annotated TCRs, excluding TCRs annotated for multiple antigens. The raw public reads went through TCRdb reprocessing: fastp at Q25, MiXCR clone calling, in-frame beta chains kept. For every CDR3 protein sequence, its rows merge into one entry that carries the most common genes and DNA. None of the V and J calls come from the authors' own analysis; TCRdb made them. The sample has fewer than 130,000 distinct CDR3 sequences on record, over 10% of them singletons. The ten largest make up 3.5% to 4% of the sample.

As concerns this clonotype: Its cognate antigen has yet to be identified. No per-base quality is available; no much larger clone lies one base away.

Set within a cohort of healthcare workers in London, UK, this nested case-control study involved weekly PCR testing of nasopharyngeal swabs along with blood sampling. Healthcare workers were enrolled in the week of the UK lockdown, from 23 to 31 March 2020, and were followed every week for up to roughly 16 weeks. This TCR came from an adult who was a healthcare worker with PCR-confirmed SARS-CoV-2 infection or an uninfected control (not recorded which). The input for sequencing was whole blood, taken at baseline. This chain is built from TRBV9 and TRBJ2-3, with a tentative D gene TRBD2 over 5 matching bases. The nucleotide sequence reads TGTGCCAGCAGCGCCCCGACTACACTCACAGATACGCAGTATTTT. Translated, this is CASSAPTTLTDTQYF.